This T cell receptor (beta chain) appears in the sequencing data of a study of blood T cell repertoires in COVID-19. Study information: Acute and convalescent COVID-19 specimens originated in the United States, Italy and Spain. From T cells, B-cell-depleted T cells, or PBMCs came the material, which was cDNA or gDNA.

The assay was immunoSEQ multiplex PCR, and TCRdb's table has in-frame clones only and misses some. The sample has just under 350,000 clones, about nine tenths seen once; the top ten hold around 6.6%. The receptor's source is a woman in her sixties or seventies with COVID-19, enrolled during active disease. The material sequenced was peripheral blood.

The CDR3 DNA is TGTGCCAGCAGCCAAGGCGGGGGGCAAGGGACTGAAGCTTTCTTT. Its translation: CASSQGGGQGTEAFF. This chain joins TRBV14 and TRBJ1-1, with D maybe TRBD1 (6 bases). Germline V lookup: CDR1 SGHDN, CDR2 FVKESK. V lost 1 base and J 5 bases, leaving 14 bases between the germline ends. This CDR3 contains 15 residues.